This T cell receptor (beta chain) was sequenced during a study of T cell responses to AZD1222 COVID-19 vaccine. Overall study findings and caveats: It was only six AZD1222 recipients who were seropositive at baseline. Two AZD1222 administrations were followed by greater Spike-specific TCR breadth and depth. In all cases, repertoires were sampled only after the peak T cell response. White British ancestry dominated among donors, who included more females, and clonal diversity was possibly underestimated.

Produced via immunoSEQ multiplex PCR; TCRdb's table is partial and in-frame only. Among 120,000 to 150,000 clones listed, approximately 90% were seen once. Germline V gene data show CDR1 as SGHTA and CDR2 as FQGNSA. The CDR3 runs to 16 residues. V shed 5 bases, J shed 0 bases, and the junction held 6 bases outside the gene matches. Points on this clone: As yet, its antigen is unknown.

The chain is built from TRBV7-2 and TRBJ2-3; 9 bases map to TRBD2. The TCR comes from an adult in good health. The sequencing here drew on peripheral blood, taken on day 0 of AZD1222 vaccination. The chain's CDR3 is CASSPRGGASTDTQYF. In DNA form, the CDR3 reads TGTGCCAGCAGCCCCCGCGGGGGGGCCAGCACAGATACGCAGTATTTT.